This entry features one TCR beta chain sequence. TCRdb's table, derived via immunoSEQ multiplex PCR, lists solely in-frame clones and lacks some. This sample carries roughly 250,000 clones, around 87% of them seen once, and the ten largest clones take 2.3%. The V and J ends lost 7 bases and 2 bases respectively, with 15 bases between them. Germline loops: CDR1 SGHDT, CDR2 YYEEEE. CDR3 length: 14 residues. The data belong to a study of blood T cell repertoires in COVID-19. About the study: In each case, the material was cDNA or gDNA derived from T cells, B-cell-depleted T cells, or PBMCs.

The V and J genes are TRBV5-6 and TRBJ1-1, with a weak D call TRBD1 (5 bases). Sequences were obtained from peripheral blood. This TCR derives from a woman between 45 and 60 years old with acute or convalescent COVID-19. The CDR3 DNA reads TGTGCCAGCCCCAGGGACTCGGGTAACACTGAAGCTTTCTTT. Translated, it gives CASPRDSGNTEAFF.